The rows below give T cell receptor beta chains drawn from one sample of a study of blood T cell repertoires in COVID-19. The table came from immunoSEQ multiplex PCR; TCRdb's copy has only in-frame clones and leaves some out. The table records fewer than 300,000 clones, around 90% of them present only once. Specimen: PBMCs or T cells enriched from blood (not recorded which). The receptors stem from a woman aged 30 to 39 who had recovered from COVID-19. The CDR3 runs from the conserved cysteine through the conserved F or W. The order of the fields is J gene, clone size, D gene, V gene, CDR3 DNA, CDR3 protein. The D gene is left open where the match is weak. Expanded clones are given a class, and other clones once, few, many or no size at all.

>TRBJ2-7|-|-|TRBV30
TGTGCCTGGAATCTCGGGAGTAGTTTCGGGCAGTACTTC
CAWNLGSSFGQYF
>TRBJ1-2|-|-|TRBV29-1
TGCAGCGTACTGGGAAGGGGCCCAACTAACTATGGCTACACCTTC
CSVLGRGPTNYGYTF
>TRBJ1-4|once|-|TRBV4-2
TGTGCCAGCAGACGTCAGGCCAGGGGTAGTGAAAAACTGTTTTTT
CASRRQARGSEKLFF
>TRBJ2-7|-|TRBD1|TRBV10-2
TGCGCCAGCAACGGGGTAGAGGACAGGGGCCTCTACGAGCAGTACTTC
CASNGVEDRGLYEQYF
>TRBJ2-7|-|TRBD1|TRBV28
TGTGCCAGCAGCGGACAGGGGGCAGTTAGCTACGAGCAGTACTTC
CASSGQGAVSYEQYF
>TRBJ2-7|-|TRBD2|TRBV5-1
TGCGCCAGCAGCCTAGATGGACTAGCGGAACAAGAGCAGTACTTC
CASSLDGLAEQEQYF
>TRBJ1-3|-|TRBD1|TRBV6-5
TGTGCCAGCAGCCAGACAGGGAATAGAGCAAACACCATATATTTT
CASSQTGNRANTIYF
>TRBJ2-6|-|TRBD1|TRBV4-1
TGCGCCAGCAGCCAAGAGGGGACAGGGGGCATCTCTGGGGCCAACGTCCTGACTTTC
CASSQEGTGGISGANVLTF
>TRBJ2-1|once|-|TRBV2
TGTGCCAGCAGTGAGGGGACGGGGGTCGATGAGCAGTTCTTC
CASSEGTGVDEQFF
>TRBJ1-2|-|TRBD1|TRBV5-1
TGCGCCAGCAACGAGCCGGGACAGCGTAGGGGCTACACCTTC
CASNEPGQRRGYTF
>TRBJ1-2|-|-|TRBV2
TGTGCCAGCACAGGTACAGGGCAAGCTAACTATGGCTACACCTTC
CASTGTGQANYGYTF
>TRBJ2-1|-|TRBD2|TRBV15
TGTGCCACCAGCAGTAAACCGGGACTAGCGGGCGATGAGCAGTTCTTC
CATSSKPGLAGDEQFF
>TRBJ1-5|-|-|TRBV21-1
TGTGCCAGCAGCGGCCAGCCCCAGCATTTT
CASSGQPQHF
>TRBJ1-1|-|TRBD1|TRBV19
TGTGCCAGTAGCTCCGGGACAGGGGGCAAAGGGTACTTGGGAGCTTTCTTT
CASSSGTGGKGYLGAFF
>TRBJ2-1|few|TRBD2|TRBV5-1
TGCGCCAGCAGCTATACCGGGACTAGCGCACCTAGCTCCTACAATGAGCAGTTCTTC
CASSYTGTSAPSSYNEQFF
>TRBJ2-5|-|TRBD2|TRBV7-9
TGTGCCAGCAGCTTAGGGCTAGCGGGAGTACAAGAGACCCAGTACTTC
CASSLGLAGVQETQYF
>TRBJ2-5|-|TRBD2|TRBV2
TGTGCCAGCAAGTGGACTAGCGGGTTAGAGACCCAGTACTTC
CASKWTSGLETQYF
>TRBJ1-5|-|-|TRBV4-3
TGCGCCAGCAGCCAGGTCCTTGGAGGCAATCAGCCCCAGCATTTT
CASSQVLGGNQPQHF
>TRBJ2-5|-|TRBD1|TRBV15
TGTGCCACCAGCAGAGTCCGGGACAGGGTAGAGACCCAGTACTTC
CATSRVRDRVETQYF
>TRBJ1-5|-|-|TRBV6-1
TGTGCCAGCAGTGAAAACAGATGGGGCTTCTCTAGCAATCAGCCCCAGCATTTT
CASSENRWGFSSNQPQHF
>TRBJ2-3|-|-|TRBV6-4
TGTGCCAGCAGTGTATCTAGCACAGATACGCAGTATTTT
CASSVSSTDTQYF
>TRBJ2-1|-|TRBD2|TRBV3-1/TRBV3-2
TGTGCCAGCAGCCAAGCGGGACTAGTGGGCGATGAGCAGTTCTTC
CASSQAGLVGDEQFF
>TRBJ1-1|-|-|TRBV28
TGTGCCAGCCTACCGGGACACCTGAACACTGAAGCTTTCTTT
CASLPGHLNTEAFF
>TRBJ1-3|-|TRBD1|TRBV30
TGTGCCTGGAGTAAAAGGGGGCTGGCTGGAAACACCATATATTTT
CAWSKRGLAGNTIYF
>TRBJ2-7|-|TRBD2|TRBV7-8
TGTGCCAGCAGCTCCCTTGCTAGCGGGAGACACGAGCAGTACTTC
CASSSLASGRHEQYF
>TRBJ1-1|-|-|TRBV19
TGTGCCAGTAGTACCTTCCAGGGACAGAACACTGAAGCTTTCTTT
CASSTFQGQNTEAFF
>TRBJ2-2|-|-|TRBV18
TGTGCCAGCTCACCCCGAGGACAGACCCTTTCATATGGGGAGCTGTTTTTT
CASSPRGQTLSYGELFF
>TRBJ1-2|-|-|TRBV28
TGTGCCAGCATTACCTCGACGAGGCTCGACTATGGCTACACCTTC
CASITSTRLDYGYTF
>TRBJ2-1|-|TRBD2|TRBV6-2/TRBV6-3
TGTGCCAGCAGTTACTCGATAGGGCTAGCGGGATCTTATGAGCAGTTCTTC
CASSYSIGLAGSYEQFF
>TRBJ2-1|-|TRBD1|TRBV6-6
TGTGCCAGCAGACAGGGGGCAGGGTCCTACAATGAGCAGTTCTTC
CASRQGAGSYNEQFF
>TRBJ2-7|-|-|TRBV7-2
TGTGCCAGCAGCTTAGTTTGGACTGGTTCCTACGAGCAGTACTTC
CASSLVWTGSYEQYF
>TRBJ2-5|-|-|TRBV6-5
TGTGCCAGCAGTTACTCAGATTCCCGGTCAGAGACCCAGTACTTC
CASSYSDSRSETQYF
>TRBJ2-3|-|-|TRBV1
TGCACCAGCAGCCAAGAGGTCGCCAGCGGGGGGCCCACAGATACGCAGTATTTT
CTSSQEVASGGPTDTQYF
>TRBJ1-4|-|-|TRBV6-5
TGTGCCAGCAGGGACGTCGGGACTCTAGGCGAAAAACTGTTTTTT
CASRDVGTLGEKLFF
>TRBJ1-2|-|TRBD1|TRBV28
TGTGCCAGCAGTGACAGGGATGTTGGCTACACCTTC
CASSDRDVGYTF
>TRBJ1-5|once|TRBD1|TRBV29-1
TGCAGCGTTCAAACCGGGACAGGGAGTCAGCCCCAGCATTTT
CSVQTGTGSQPQHF
>TRBJ2-6|-|TRBD1|TRBV19
TGTGCCAGTAGGCCATATGGGACAGACCACTCTGGGGCCAACGTCCTGACTTTC
CASRPYGTDHSGANVLTF
>TRBJ2-1|-|TRBD1|TRBV23-1
TGCGCCAGCAGTCAACATAGGACAGGGAGTTTTTTAAATGAGCAGTTCTTC
CASSQHRTGSFLNEQFF
>TRBJ2-6|-|-|TRBV6-5
TGTGCCAGCAGTTCCTTACCAGGGGTAGGGGCCAACGTCCTGACTTTC
CASSSLPGVGANVLTF
>TRBJ2-2|once|-|TRBV7-9
TGTGCCAGCAGCCAAGACACTACCGGGGAGCTGTTTTTT
CASSQDTTGELFF
>TRBJ2-2|-|TRBD2|TRBV7-6
TGTGCCAGCAGCTTAGTTCCTAGCGGGAGGTCCGGGGAGCTGTTTTTT
CASSLVPSGRSGELFF
>TRBJ2-7|once|TRBD2|TRBV7-2
TGTGCCAGCAGCGACAGACTAGCGGGACGAGTCGAGCAGTACTTC
CASSDRLAGRVEQYF
>TRBJ1-2|-|TRBD1|TRBV9
TGTGCCAGCAGCGCCGACCCGACAGGGGGCTATGGCTACACCTTC
CASSADPTGGYGYTF
>TRBJ2-7|-|TRBD2|TRBV6-5
TGTGCCAGCAGTCCCGTAGCGGGAGCTGGCGAGCAGTACTTC
CASSPVAGAGEQYF
>TRBJ2-2|-|-|TRBV6-2/TRBV6-3
TGTGCCAGCAGCCCAGGGGTTTTACAGCCCACCGGGGAGCTGTTTTTT
CASSPGVLQPTGELFF
>TRBJ2-7|-|-|TRBV2
TGTGCCAGCAGTGACTTGCAGGAGCAGTACTTC
CASSDLQEQYF
>TRBJ1-1|-|TRBD1|TRBV5-1
TGCGCCAGCAGCTTGAGACAGGGACGGGGGAACACTGAAGCTTTCTTT
CASSLRQGRGNTEAFF
>TRBJ2-7|-|-|TRBV4-3
TGCGCCAGCAGCCAATACCCAGACTCGCCGAGAGAGCAGTACTTC
CASSQYPDSPREQYF
>TRBJ2-1|-|TRBD2|TRBV28
TGTGCCAGCAGGGATTCGGGAGGGGGGAATGAGCAGTTCTTC
CASRDSGGGNEQFF
>TRBJ2-5|-|TRBD2|TRBV7-3
TGTGCCAGCAGCCCCCTGGGGGGGAGTGGAGAGACCCAGTACTTC
CASSPLGGSGETQYF
>TRBJ2-6|-|-|TRBV13
TGTGCCAGCAGCCAGAACCAATTCTCTGGGGCCAACGTCCTGACTTTC
CASSQNQFSGANVLTF
>TRBJ2-1|-|TRBD1|TRBV6-6
TGTGCCACCTTAAGACAGGGGGATGAGCAGTTCTTC
CATLRQGDEQFF
>TRBJ1-2|-|-|TRBV25-1
TGTGCCAGCAGTGGCTCTTCCTGGCGGAGTGGCTACACCTTC
CASSGSSWRSGYTF
>TRBJ2-3|-|-|TRBV2
TGTGCCAGCAGTGAGGGACTTAGCACAGATACGCAGTATTTT
CASSEGLSTDTQYF
>TRBJ2-5|-|TRBD2|TRBV6-2/TRBV6-3
TGTGCCAGCAGTTATCGACTAGCGGGAGAAGAGACCCAGTACTTC
CASSYRLAGEETQYF
>TRBJ2-7|-|TRBD2|TRBV19
TGTGCCAGTAGCATGGGACTAGCGGGAGGCTCCTACGAGCAGTACTTC
CASSMGLAGGSYEQYF
>TRBJ2-7|-|-|TRBV5-1
TGCGCCAGCAGCGATGGACAGTCCGGCGAGCAGTACTTC
CASSDGQSGEQYF
>TRBJ2-1|-|TRBD1|TRBV28
TGTGCCAGCAGTTCAACTACAGGGGGCTCCTACAATGAGCAGTTCTTC
CASSSTTGGSYNEQFF
>TRBJ2-7|-|-|TRBV7-8
TGTGCCAGCAGCTTAGACCGGGGAGCCTACGAGCAGTACTTC
CASSLDRGAYEQYF
>TRBJ2-7|-|-|TRBV5-4
TGTGCCAGCAGCTTGGACCAGGTCTACTACGAGCAGTACTTC
CASSLDQVYYEQYF